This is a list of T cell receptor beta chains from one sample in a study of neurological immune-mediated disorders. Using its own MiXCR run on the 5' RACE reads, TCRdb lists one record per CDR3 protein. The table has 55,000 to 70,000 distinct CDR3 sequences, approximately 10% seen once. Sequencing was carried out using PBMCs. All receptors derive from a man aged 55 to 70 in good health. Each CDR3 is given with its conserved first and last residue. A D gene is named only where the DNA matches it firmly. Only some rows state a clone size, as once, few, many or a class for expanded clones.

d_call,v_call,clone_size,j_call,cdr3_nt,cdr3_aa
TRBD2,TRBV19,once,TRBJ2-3,TGTGCCAGTAACCCCGGGTTACTAGCGGCAACAGATACGCAGTATTTT,CASNPGLLAATDTQYF
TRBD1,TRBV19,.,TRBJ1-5,TGTGCCAGTAGTATAGGCGGACAGGAGAATCAGCCCCAGCATTTT,CASSIGGQENQPQHF
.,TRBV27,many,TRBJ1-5,TGTGCCTGCGAAACAGGGAACAATCAGCCCCAGCATTTT,CACETGNNQPQHF
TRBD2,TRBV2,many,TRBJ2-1,TGTGCCAGCAGTGGGACGCGGGGGAGCTCCTACAATGAGCAGTTCTTC,CASSGTRGSSYNEQFF
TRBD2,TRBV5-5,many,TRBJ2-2,TGTGCCACCATGACTAGCGGCACCGGGGAGCTGTTTTTT,CATMTSGTGELFF
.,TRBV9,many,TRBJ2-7,TGTGCCAGCAGCGCGGGACCCTCGGGGGAGCAGTACTTC,CASSAGPSGEQYF
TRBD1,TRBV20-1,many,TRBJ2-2,TGCAGTGCTGGGGACAGGGGCAACACCGGGGAGCTGTTTTTT,CSAGDRGNTGELFF
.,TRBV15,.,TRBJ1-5,TGTGCCACCAGCTCCGATGGGGAAGGATCCCTTAGCAATCAGCCCCAGCATTTT,CATSSDGEGSLSNQPQHF
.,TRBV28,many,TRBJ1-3,TGTGCCAGCAGCAAAACGGCCTCTGGAAACACCATATATTTT,CASSKTASGNTIYF
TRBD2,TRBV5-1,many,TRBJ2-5,TGCGCCAGCAGCTTGGAGCGGGGGGCTTCGCGCGAGACCCAGTACTTC,CASSLERGASRETQYF
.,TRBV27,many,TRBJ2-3,TGTGCCAGCGGGCGTCTAGATACGCAGTATTTT,CASGRLDTQYF
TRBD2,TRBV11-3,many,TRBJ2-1,TGTGCCAGCAGCTTGACTAGCGGGAGCTACAATGAGCAGTTCTTC,CASSLTSGSYNEQFF
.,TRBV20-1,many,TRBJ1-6,TGCAGTGCCCCCGAGGCGGGACTGAAAAATTCACCCCTCCACTTT,CSAPEAGLKNSPLHF
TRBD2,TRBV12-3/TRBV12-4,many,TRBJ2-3,TGTGCCAGCAGGACCTCATCAGGAGCGGGGGGGGCCGGTTCTTTGCAGTATTTT,CASRTSSGAGGAGSLQYF
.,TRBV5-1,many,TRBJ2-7,TGCGCCAGCAGCTTGGATGGTGACCCCTACGAGCAGTACTTC,CASSLDGDPYEQYF
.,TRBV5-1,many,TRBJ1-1,TGCGCCAGCAGCCAGGACATGAACACTGAAGCTTTCTTT,CASSQDMNTEAFF
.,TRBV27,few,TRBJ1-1,TGTGCCAGCAGGGACCAGAACACTGAAGCTTTCTTT,CASRDQNTEAFF
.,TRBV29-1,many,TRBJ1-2,TGCAGCGCCGCAGCCTCCCGGGGCTACACCTTC,CSAAASRGYTF